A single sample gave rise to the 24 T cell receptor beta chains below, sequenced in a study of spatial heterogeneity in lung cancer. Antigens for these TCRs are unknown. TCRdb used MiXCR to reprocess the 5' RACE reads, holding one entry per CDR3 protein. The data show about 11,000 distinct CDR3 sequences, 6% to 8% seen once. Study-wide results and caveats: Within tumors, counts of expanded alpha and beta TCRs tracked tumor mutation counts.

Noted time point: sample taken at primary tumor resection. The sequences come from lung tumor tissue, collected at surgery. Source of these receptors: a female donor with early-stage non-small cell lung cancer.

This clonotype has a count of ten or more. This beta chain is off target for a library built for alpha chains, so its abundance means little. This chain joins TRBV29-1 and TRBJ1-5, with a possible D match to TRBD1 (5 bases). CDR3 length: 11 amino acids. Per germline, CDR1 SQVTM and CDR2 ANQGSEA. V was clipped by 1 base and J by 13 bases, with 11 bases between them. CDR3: CSVEVGAAQHF. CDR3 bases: TGCAGCGTTGAAGTAGGGGCAGCTCAGCATTTT.

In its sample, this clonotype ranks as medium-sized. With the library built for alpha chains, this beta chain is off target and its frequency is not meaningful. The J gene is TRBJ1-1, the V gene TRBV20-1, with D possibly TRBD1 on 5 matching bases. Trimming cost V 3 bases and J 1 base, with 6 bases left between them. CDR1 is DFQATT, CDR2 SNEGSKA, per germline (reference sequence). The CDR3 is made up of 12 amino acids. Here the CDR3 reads CSASQGNTEAFF. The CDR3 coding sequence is TGCAGTGCTAGCCAGGGGAACACTGAAGCTTTCTTT.

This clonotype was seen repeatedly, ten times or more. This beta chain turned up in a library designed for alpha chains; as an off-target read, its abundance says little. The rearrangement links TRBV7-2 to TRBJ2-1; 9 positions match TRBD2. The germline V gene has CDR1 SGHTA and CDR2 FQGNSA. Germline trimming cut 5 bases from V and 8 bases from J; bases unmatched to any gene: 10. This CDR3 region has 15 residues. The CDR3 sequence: CASSMGLAPGDEQFF. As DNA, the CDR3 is TGTGCCAGCAGCATGGGACTAGCTCCAGGGGATGAGCAGTTCTTC.

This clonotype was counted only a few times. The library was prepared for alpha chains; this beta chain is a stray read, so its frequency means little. CDR3: CASSAARSTEAFF. DNA of the CDR3: TGTGCCAGCAGTGCCGCGAGGAGCACTGAAGCTTTCTTT. The chain uses TRBV6-1 and TRBJ1-1; the D is unclear. V was clipped by 4 bases and J by 4 bases, with 10 bases between them. Per germline, CDR1 MNHNS and CDR2 SASEGT. The CDR3 is 13 amino acids.

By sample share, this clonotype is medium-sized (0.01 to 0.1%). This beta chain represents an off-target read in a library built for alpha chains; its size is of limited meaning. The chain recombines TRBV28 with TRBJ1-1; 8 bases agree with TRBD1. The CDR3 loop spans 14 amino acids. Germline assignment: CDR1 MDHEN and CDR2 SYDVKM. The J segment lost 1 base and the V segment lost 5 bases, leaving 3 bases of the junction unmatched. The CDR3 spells CASSLDRENTEAFF. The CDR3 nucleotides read TGTGCCAGCAGTCTGGACAGGGAGAACACTGAAGCTTTCTTT.

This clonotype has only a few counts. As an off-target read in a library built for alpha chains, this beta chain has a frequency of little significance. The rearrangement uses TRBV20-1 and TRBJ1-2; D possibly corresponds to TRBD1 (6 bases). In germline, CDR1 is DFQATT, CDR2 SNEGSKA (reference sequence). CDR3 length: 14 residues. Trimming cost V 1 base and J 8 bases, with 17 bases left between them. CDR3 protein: CSARVTGYRSGYTF. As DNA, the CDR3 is TGCAGTGCTAGAGTTACAGGGTATAGATCCGGCTACACCTTC.

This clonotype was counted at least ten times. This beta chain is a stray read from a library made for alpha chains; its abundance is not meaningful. In DNA, the CDR3 is TGTGCCAGCAGTAAAGGACAAGTCGGGGAAGCTTTCTTT. This translates into CASSKGQVGEAFF. The gene calls are TRBV2 and TRBJ1-1; tentative D call: TRBD1 (5 bases). This CDR3 has 13 residues. The V end lost 5 bases, the J end lost 8 bases, and 15 bases lay between the germline ends. CDR1 is SNHLY, CDR2 FYNNEI, per germline.

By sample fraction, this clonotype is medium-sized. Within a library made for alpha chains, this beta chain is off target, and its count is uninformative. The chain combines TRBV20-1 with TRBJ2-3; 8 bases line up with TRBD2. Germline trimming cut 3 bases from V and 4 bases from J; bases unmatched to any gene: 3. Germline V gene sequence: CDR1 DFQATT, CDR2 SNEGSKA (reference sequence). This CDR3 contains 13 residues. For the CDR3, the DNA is TGCAGTGCTAGCGGGGGGGCCGCAGATACGCAGTATTTT. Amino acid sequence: CSASGGAADTQYF.

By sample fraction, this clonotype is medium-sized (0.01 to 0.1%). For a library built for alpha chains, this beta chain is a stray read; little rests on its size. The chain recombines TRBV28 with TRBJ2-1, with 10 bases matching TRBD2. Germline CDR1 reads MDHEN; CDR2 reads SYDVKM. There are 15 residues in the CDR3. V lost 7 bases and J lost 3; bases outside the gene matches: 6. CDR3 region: CASTLAGANYNEQFF. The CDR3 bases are TGTGCCAGCACTCTAGCGGGGGCGAACTACAATGAGCAGTTCTTC.

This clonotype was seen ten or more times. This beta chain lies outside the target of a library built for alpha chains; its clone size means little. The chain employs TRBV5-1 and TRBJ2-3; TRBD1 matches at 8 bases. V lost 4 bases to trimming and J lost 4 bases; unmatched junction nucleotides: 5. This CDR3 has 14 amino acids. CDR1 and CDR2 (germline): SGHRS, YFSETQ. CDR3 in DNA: TGCGCCAGCAGCCTGACAGGGGAGCCAGATACGCAGTATTTT. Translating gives CASSLTGEPDTQYF.

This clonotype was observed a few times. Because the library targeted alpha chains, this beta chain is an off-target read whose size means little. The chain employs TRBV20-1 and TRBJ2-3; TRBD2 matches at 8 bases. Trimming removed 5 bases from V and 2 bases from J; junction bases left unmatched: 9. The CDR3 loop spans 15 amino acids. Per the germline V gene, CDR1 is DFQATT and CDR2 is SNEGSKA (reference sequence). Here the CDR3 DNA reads TGCAGTGCTGACGGCGCGGGGGGATCCACAGATACGCAGTATTTT. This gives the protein CSADGAGGSTDTQYF.

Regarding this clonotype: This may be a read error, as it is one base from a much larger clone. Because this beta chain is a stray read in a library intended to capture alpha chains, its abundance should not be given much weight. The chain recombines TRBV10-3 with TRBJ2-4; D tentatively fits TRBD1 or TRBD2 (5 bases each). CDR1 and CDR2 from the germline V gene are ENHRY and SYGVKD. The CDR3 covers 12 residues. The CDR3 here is CTISEGRNIQYF. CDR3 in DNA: TGTACCATCAGTGAGGGACGGAACATTCAGTACTTC.

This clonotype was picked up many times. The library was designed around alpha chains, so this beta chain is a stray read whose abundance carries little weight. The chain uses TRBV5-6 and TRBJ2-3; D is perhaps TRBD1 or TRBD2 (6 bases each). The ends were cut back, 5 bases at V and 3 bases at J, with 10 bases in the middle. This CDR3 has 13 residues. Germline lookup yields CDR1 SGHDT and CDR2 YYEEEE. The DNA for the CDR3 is TGTGCCAGCAGGTGGGGGGCAACAGATACGCAGTATTTT. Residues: CASRWGATDTQYF.

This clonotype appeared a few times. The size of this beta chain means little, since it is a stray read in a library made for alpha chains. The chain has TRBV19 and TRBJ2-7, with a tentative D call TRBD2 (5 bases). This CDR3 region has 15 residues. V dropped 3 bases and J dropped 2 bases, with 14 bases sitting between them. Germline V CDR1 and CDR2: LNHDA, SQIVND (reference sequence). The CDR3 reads CASSIGRVTAYEQYF. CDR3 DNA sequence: TGTGCCAGTAGTATTGGGCGGGTTACGGCCTACGAGCAGTACTTC.

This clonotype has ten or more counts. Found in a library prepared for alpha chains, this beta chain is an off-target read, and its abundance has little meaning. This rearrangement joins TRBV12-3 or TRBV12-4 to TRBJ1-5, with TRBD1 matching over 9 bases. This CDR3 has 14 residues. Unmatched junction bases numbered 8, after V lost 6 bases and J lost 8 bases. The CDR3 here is CASSQTGGSEPQHF. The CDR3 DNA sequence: TGTGCCAGCAGCCAGACAGGGGGTTCGGAGCCCCAGCATTTT.

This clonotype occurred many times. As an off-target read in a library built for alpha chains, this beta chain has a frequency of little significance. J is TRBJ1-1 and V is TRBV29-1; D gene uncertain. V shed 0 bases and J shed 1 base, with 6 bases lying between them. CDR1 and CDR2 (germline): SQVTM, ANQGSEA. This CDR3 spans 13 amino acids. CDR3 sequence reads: CSVEESPNTEAFF. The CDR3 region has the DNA TGCAGCGTTGAAGAGTCACCGAACACTGAAGCTTTCTTT.

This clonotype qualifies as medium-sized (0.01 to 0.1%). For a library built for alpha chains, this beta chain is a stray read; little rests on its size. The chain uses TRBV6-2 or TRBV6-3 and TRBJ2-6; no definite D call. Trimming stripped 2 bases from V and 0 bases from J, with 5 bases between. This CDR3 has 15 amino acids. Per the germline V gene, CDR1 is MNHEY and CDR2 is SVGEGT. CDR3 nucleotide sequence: TGTGCCAGCAGTTACAGGAGCTCTGGGGCCAACGTCCTGACTTTC. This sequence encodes CASSYRSSGANVLTF.

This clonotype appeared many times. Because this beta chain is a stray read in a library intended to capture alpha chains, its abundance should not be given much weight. The CDR3 region has the DNA TGTGCCAGCAGTTTAAGTGGACAGGGGTTTTGGGGCACTGAAGCTTTCTTT. This encodes CASSLSGQGFWGTEAFF. The genes are TRBV27 and TRBJ1-1; TRBD1 matches 9 bases. V shed 2 bases, J shed 4 bases, and the junction held 11 bases outside the gene matches. CDR1 is MNHEY, CDR2 SMNVEV, per germline (reference sequence). CDR3 length: 17 residues.

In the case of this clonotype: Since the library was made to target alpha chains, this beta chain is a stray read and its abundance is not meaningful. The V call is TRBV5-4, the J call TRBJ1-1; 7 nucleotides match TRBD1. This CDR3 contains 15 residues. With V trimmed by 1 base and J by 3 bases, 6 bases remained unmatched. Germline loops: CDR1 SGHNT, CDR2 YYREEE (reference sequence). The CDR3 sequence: CASSLKTGYDTEAFF. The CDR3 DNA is TGTGCCAGCAGCTTGAAGACAGGGTACGACACTGAAGCTTTCTTT. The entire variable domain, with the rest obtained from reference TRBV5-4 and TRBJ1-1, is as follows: ETGVTQSPTHLIKTRGQQVTLRCSSQSGHNTVSWYQQALGQGPQFIFQYYREEENGRGNFPPRFSGLQFPNYSSELNVNALELDDSALYLCASSLKTGYDTEAFFGQGTRLTVV.

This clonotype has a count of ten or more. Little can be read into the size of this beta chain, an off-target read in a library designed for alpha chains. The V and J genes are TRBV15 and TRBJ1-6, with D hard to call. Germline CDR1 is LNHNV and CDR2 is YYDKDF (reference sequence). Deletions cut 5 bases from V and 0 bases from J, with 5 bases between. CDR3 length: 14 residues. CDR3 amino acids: CATSGSSYNSPLHF. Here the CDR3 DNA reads TGTGCCACCAGCGGAAGCTCCTATAATTCACCCCTCCACTTT.

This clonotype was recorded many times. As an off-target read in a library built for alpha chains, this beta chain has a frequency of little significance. CDR3 protein: CASSQDRGRGSGYTF. CDR3 bases: TGTGCCAGCAGCCAAGATCGAGGCAGGGGGAGCGGCTACACCTTC. The J gene is TRBJ1-2, the V gene TRBV4-2; TRBD1 agrees at 7 bases. Germline CDR1 is LGHNA and CDR2 is YNFKEQ. This CDR3 has 15 residues. With 0 bases clipped from V and 8 bases from J, the junction kept 9 bases outside the gene matches.

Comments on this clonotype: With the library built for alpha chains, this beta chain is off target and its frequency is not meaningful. CDR3 sequence (DNA): TGCAGTGCTATGTTTGGGGGGCTCTCCTACAATGAGCAGTTCTTC. Its protein is CSAMFGGLSYNEQFF. The genes are TRBV20-1 and TRBJ2-1; D possibly matches TRBD1 or TRBD2 (6 bases each). The CDR3 is 15 amino acids. CDR1 and CDR2 (germline): DFQATT, SNEGSKA (reference sequence). V shed 4 bases and J shed 0 bases, with 13 bases lying between them.

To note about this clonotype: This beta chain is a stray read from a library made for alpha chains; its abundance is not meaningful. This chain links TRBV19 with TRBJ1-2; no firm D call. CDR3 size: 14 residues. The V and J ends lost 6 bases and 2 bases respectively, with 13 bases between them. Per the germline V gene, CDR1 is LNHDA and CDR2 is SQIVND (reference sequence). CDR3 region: CASSTDGKNYGYTF. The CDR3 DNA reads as TGTGCCAGTAGCACGGACGGGAAAAACTATGGCTACACCTTC.

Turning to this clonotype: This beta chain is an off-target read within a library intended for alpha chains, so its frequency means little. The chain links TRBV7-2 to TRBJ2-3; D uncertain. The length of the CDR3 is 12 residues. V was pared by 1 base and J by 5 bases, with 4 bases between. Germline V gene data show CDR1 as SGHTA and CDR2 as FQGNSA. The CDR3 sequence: CASSLEGDTQYF. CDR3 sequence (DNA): TGTGCCAGCAGCTTAGAAGGAGATACGCAGTATTTT.